This TCR beta chain emerged from a study of breast tumors, draining lymph nodes, adjacent tissues. Breast cancer patients provided tissue from their axillary draining lymph nodes. The V gene's germline CDR1 is MDHEN and CDR2 SYDVKM. This CDR3 has 14 amino acids. Trimming cost V 7 bases and J 4 bases, with 17 bases left between them. TCRdb itself ran the multiplex PCR reads through MiXCR, one entry per CDR3 protein. The sample has 150,000 to 200,000 distinct CDR3 sequences, 30% to 40% seen once. The chain employs TRBV28 and TRBJ2-7; perhaps TRBD1 as D (6 bases). The sequence derives from a female donor with breast cancer. Some clones in this sample may be carry-over from other donors' samples. Material for sequencing was axillary lymph node tissue. As DNA, the CDR3 is TGTGCCAGCATGAACCGGGACACATATTACGAGCAGTACTTC. It is translated as CASMNRDTYYEQYF.